This T cell receptor (beta chain) was sequenced during a study of Ad26.COV2.S vaccination and SARS-CoV-2 variants. This sample's treatment: some 19 received Ad26.COV2.S at low or high dose, single or two shots; roughly five received placebo; per-sample allocation not given. Collection of the samples took place on day 63 after the first injection of vaccine or placebo. Here immunoSEQ multiplex PCR was the method, and the copy in TCRdb shows in-frame clones only, minus some. Of about 400,000 clones listed, about nine tenths are singletons. From germline, CDR1 is GTSNPN and CDR2 SVGIG (reference sequence). Trimming removed 4 bases at V and 1 base at J, with 6 bases between. The CDR3 covers 12 residues.

This chain uses TRBV30 with TRBJ2-3; no definite D call. Here the sequenced sample was peripheral blood, taken in a trial of Ad26.COV2.S vaccine versus placebo. This receptor was identified in a person aged 18 to 65 who received the Ad26.COV2.S COVID-19 vaccine or a placebo. CDR3 in amino acids: CAWNRGTDTQYF. Written as DNA, the CDR3 is TGTGCCTGGAATCGTGGCACAGATACGCAGTATTTT.